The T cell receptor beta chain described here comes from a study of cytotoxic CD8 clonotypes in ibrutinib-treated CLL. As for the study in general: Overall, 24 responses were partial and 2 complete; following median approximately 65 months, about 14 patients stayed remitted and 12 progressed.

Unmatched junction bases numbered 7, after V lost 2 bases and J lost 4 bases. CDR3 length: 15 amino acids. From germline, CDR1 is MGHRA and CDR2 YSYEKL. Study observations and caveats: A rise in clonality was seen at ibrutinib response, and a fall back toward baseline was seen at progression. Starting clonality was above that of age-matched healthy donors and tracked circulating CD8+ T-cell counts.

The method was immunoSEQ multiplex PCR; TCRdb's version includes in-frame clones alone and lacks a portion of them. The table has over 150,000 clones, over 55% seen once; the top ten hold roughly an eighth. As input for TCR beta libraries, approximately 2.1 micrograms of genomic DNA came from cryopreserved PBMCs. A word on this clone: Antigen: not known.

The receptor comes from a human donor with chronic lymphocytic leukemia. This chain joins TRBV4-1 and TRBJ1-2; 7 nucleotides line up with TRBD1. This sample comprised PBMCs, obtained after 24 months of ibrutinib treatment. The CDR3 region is CASSQSWTGPYGYTF. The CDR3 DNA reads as TGCGCCAGCAGCCAATCGTGGACAGGTCCCTATGGCTACACCTTC.